This entry lists 28 T cell receptor beta chains sequenced from one sample in a study of shared clonotypes between healthy human individuals. The repertoire was sequenced with immunoSEQ multiplex PCR; TCRdb's copy has only in-frame clones and lacks some. In the table there are roughly 700,000 clones, 90% of which are singletons. Sequenced input: memory CD8+ T cells from PBMCs. Subset of the sample: CD45RO+ cells pooled with CCR7-negative TemRA cells. Receptor source: a man aged 18 to 30 in good health. Some clones in this sample may be carry-over from other donors' samples.

The chain carries TRBV10-3 and TRBJ2-6; 14 bases line up with TRBD2. Germline CDR1 ENHRY, CDR2 SYGVKD. V shed 0 bases and J 4 bases; nucleotides not matched to a gene: 8. The CDR3 is 20 residues long. CDR3 bases: TGTGCCATCAGTGAGTCCCTTGGACTAGCGGGAGGCACAGGGGCCAACGTCCTGACTTTC. It yields the protein CAISESLGLAGGTGANVLTF.

This clone has more than one count but fewer than ten. The chain combines TRBV29-1 with TRBJ1-1; unclear D gene. This CDR3 spans 12 amino acids. Trimming left V 3 bases short and J 5 bases short, with 10 bases between. Germline V gene data show CDR1 as SQVTM and CDR2 as ANQGSEA. The CDR3 loop reads CSVEGWRTEAFF. In DNA form, the CDR3 reads TGCAGCGTTGAGGGTTGGAGAACTGAAGCTTTCTTT.

V gene TRBV27 combines with J gene TRBJ2-7, with TRBD1 as a possible D gene (6 bases). Per the germline V gene, CDR1 is MNHEY and CDR2 is SMNVEV (reference sequence). CDR3 length equals 13 residues. The ends were cut back, 5 bases at V and 3 bases at J, with 11 bases in the middle. The CDR3 sequence: CASSAGQFYEQYF. DNA of the CDR3: TGTGCCAGCAGTGCCGGACAGTTCTACGAGCAGTACTTC.

The CDR3: CASSIRDSRSVEQFF. As DNA, the CDR3 is TGTGCCAGCAGTATACGGGACTCCCGTTCAGTTGAGCAGTTCTTC. The gene calls are TRBV28 and TRBJ2-1; tentative D call: TRBD2 (6 bases). The V gene lost 5 bases and the J gene lost 9 bases, with 20 bases spanning the gap. Germline values: CDR1 MDHEN, CDR2 SYDVKM. The CDR3 contains 15 residues.

The rearrangement links TRBV27 to TRBJ2-7, with D uncertain. CDR1 is MNHEY, CDR2 SMNVEV, per germline (reference sequence). This CDR3 is built from 13 residues. V was trimmed by 6 bases and J by 5 bases, leaving 14 bases between them. CDR3 sequence (DNA): TGTGCCAGCAGCCCGGGCCCCTCTCACGAGCAGTACTTC. As protein: CASSPGPSHEQYF.

The J gene is TRBJ2-7, the V gene TRBV27; TRBD2 agrees at 7 bases. Germline V gives CDR1 MNHEY, CDR2 SMNVEV (reference sequence). V shed 4 bases, J shed 6 bases, and the junction held 9 bases outside the gene matches. This CDR3 spans 14 amino acids. CDR3 protein: CASSSSGIAFEQYF. In DNA form, the CDR3 reads TGTGCCAGCAGTTCTAGCGGCATCGCTTTCGAGCAGTACTTC.

CDR3 residues: CASSLDRAGEQYF. As DNA, the CDR3 is TGTGCCAGCAGCTTGGACAGGGCGGGCGAGCAGTACTTC. This chain links TRBV5-4 with TRBJ2-7; tentatively, D is TRBD1 (6 bases). The germline V gene encodes CDR1 SGHNT and CDR2 YYREEE (reference sequence). V lost 0 bases, J lost 6 bases, and 10 bases lay in between. There are 13 residues in the CDR3.

V usage is TRBV9 and J usage is TRBJ2-1, with D unresolved. Trimming removed 2 bases at V and 11 bases at J, with 14 bases between. The CDR3 runs to 13 residues. Germline CDR1 is SGDLS and CDR2 is YYNGEE. CDR3 residues: CASSVRWASQQFF. The DNA of the CDR3 is TGTGCCAGCAGCGTCCGCTGGGCCTCTCAGCAGTTCTTC.

This chain uses TRBV27 with TRBJ2-1, with TRBD2 identical over 11 bases. Germline loops: CDR1 MNHEY, CDR2 SMNVEV (reference sequence). After removal of 3 bases from V and 6 bases from J, the junction contained 10 bases not matched to a gene. The CDR3 consists of 17 residues. CDR3 amino acids: CASSLGPGTSGSNEQFF. In DNA form, the CDR3 reads TGTGCCAGCAGTTTGGGCCCCGGGACTAGCGGCTCCAATGAGCAGTTCTTC.

This clone was seen more than once but under ten times. This chain joins TRBV6-5 and TRBJ1-1; weak D call: TRBD1 (6 bases). V lost 8 bases and J lost 4, with 11 bases in between. This CDR3 has 12 residues. CDR1 is MNHEY, CDR2 SVGAGI, per germline. DNA of the CDR3: TGTGCCAGCGGGGGGCCCGTCACTGAAGCTTTCTTT. Protein: CASGGPVTEAFF.

This clone has just one count. The CDR3 sequence: CASIFQDSHNEQFF. The CDR3, as DNA: TGTGCCAGCATTTTCCAGGACAGTCACAATGAGCAGTTCTTC. The J gene is TRBJ2-1, the V gene TRBV27, with D possibly matching TRBD1 (6 bases). This CDR3 is 14 amino acids long. Germline V gene data show CDR1 as MNHEY and CDR2 as SMNVEV (reference sequence). With 7 bases removed from V and 5 bases from J, the gap between germline ends came to 15 bases.

The rearrangement uses TRBV5-1 and TRBJ2-1; 7 nucleotides align to TRBD2. V was pared by 1 base and J by 0 bases, with 4 bases of the junction left unmatched. CDR1 is SGHRS, CDR2 YFSETQ, per germline. This CDR3 has 16 amino acids. The CDR3 loop is CASSLSGVSSYNEQFF. CDR3 DNA: TGCGCCAGCAGCTTGAGCGGGGTAAGCTCCTACAATGAGCAGTTCTTC.

The chain links TRBV4-3 to TRBJ2-7, with a possible D match to TRBD1 (6 bases). The CDR3 runs to 15 residues. Looked up from germline, CDR1 is LGHNA and CDR2 is YSLEER. The germline V and J ends were trimmed by 0 bases and 3 bases, with 12 bases remaining between them. CDR3 sequence: CASSQDFGGLYEQYF. CDR3 DNA: TGCGCCAGCAGCCAAGATTTTGGGGGCCTCTACGAGCAGTACTTC.

This clone came up a few times. The V and J genes are TRBV7-6 and TRBJ2-1; 14 positions agree with TRBD2. This CDR3 spans 16 amino acids. Germline V gene data show CDR1 as SGHVS and CDR2 as FNYEAQ. The J segment lost 5 bases and the V segment lost 5 bases, leaving 5 bases of the junction unmatched. CDR3 in amino acids: CASSPGTSGRNNEQFF. CDR3 DNA: TGTGCCAGCAGCCCTGGGACTAGCGGGAGAAACAATGAGCAGTTCTTC.

The chain couples TRBV7-9 to TRBJ1-2, with D perhaps matching TRBD1 (5 bases). The CDR3 loop spans 15 amino acids. Germline V gives CDR1 SEHNR, CDR2 FQNEAQ (reference sequence). V was cut by 2 bases and J by 6 bases, with 16 bases left in between. The CDR3, as DNA: TGTGCCAGCAGCTTAAGCTACGAGAGGGGAGATGGCTACACCTTC. The encoded protein is CASSLSYERGDGYTF.

The rearrangement joins TRBV11-2 to TRBJ2-1; 9 nucleotides line up with TRBD1. This CDR3 spans 16 amino acids. V shed 4 bases and J 2 bases; nucleotides not matched to a gene: 6. Per the germline V gene, CDR1 is SGHAT and CDR2 is FQNNGV. CDR3 bases: TGTGCCAGCAGCTCTCGACAGGGGGGCACCTACAATGAGCAGTTCTTC. This encodes CASSSRQGGTYNEQFF.

The chain is built from TRBV7-9 and TRBJ1-4; possibly TRBD1 for D (5 bases). Germline V gene sequence: CDR1 SEHNR, CDR2 FQNEAQ (reference sequence). V was clipped by 7 bases and J by 10 bases, with 19 bases between them. The CDR3 loop spans 14 amino acids. DNA of the CDR3: TGTGCCAGCACCGCGGGACGGCCCACCGGAAAACTGTTTTTT. It encodes CASTAGRPTGKLFF.

This rearrangement joins TRBV5-1 to TRBJ1-2, with D hard to call. From germline, CDR1 is SGHRS and CDR2 YFSETQ. With 4 bases removed from V and 2 bases from J, the gap between germline ends came to 18 bases. The CDR3 totals 16 residues. The CDR3 protein is CASSVVTDPLNYGYTF. CDR3 in DNA: TGCGCCAGCAGCGTGGTTACTGACCCTTTGAACTATGGCTACACCTTC.

V usage is TRBV25-1 and J usage is TRBJ1-4; D is possibly TRBD1 (5 bases). Looked up from germline, CDR1 is MGHDK and CDR2 is SYGVNS. This CDR3 contains 16 residues. Trimming took 6 bases from V and 5 from J, leaving 19 bases between them. The CDR3 protein is CASSKPWGLLNEKLFF. The CDR3 bases are TGTGCCAGCAGCAAGCCTTGGGGACTGTTGAATGAAAAACTGTTTTTT.

This chain connects TRBV5-5 to TRBJ2-2, with D perhaps given as TRBD1 or TRBD2 (6 bases each). CDR1 SGHKS and CDR2 YYEKEE come from the germline V gene (reference sequence). V shed 4 bases and J shed 0 bases, with 13 bases lying between them. This CDR3 contains 16 residues. The CDR3 DNA follows: TGTGCCAGCAGCAAGCCGGAGGGGGCGAACACCGGGGAGCTGTTTTTT. This gives the protein CASSKPEGANTGELFF.

The V and J genes are TRBV11-2 and TRBJ1-1; D gene unclear. Per the germline V gene, CDR1 is SGHAT and CDR2 is FQNNGV. V was shortened by 3 bases and J by 2 bases, with 16 bases between the two germline ends. The CDR3 loop spans 16 amino acids. Here the CDR3 DNA reads TGTGCCAGCAGCTTGATAGTGTGGCAGAGCAACACTGAAGCTTTCTTT. Translating it yields CASSLIVWQSNTEAFF.

V usage is TRBV19 and J usage is TRBJ2-2, with D perhaps TRBD1 (5 bases). The CDR3 consists of 16 residues. V lost 7 bases and J 5 bases, leaving 20 bases between the germline ends. The V gene's germline CDR1 is LNHDA and CDR2 SQIVND (reference sequence). The CDR3 loop reads CASTLGSLGRTGELFF. In nucleotides, the CDR3 is TGTGCCAGTACCCTTGGGTCCTTGGGGCGAACCGGGGAGCTGTTTTTT. The full variable domain, rest sourced from reference TRBV19 and TRBJ2-2, is DGGITQSPKYLFRKEGQNVTLSCEQNLNHDAMYWYRQDPGQGLRLIYYSQIVNDFQKGDIAEGYSVSREKKESFPLTVTSAQKNPTAFYLCASTLGSLGRTGELFFGEGSRLTVL.

This clone was counted only a few times. At the DNA level, this CDR3 is encoded by other sequences in the same sample as well. V is TRBV10-3 and J is TRBJ2-1, with 10 bases aligning to TRBD1. V dropped 6 bases and J dropped 3; count of bases not matched to a gene: 2. CDR3 length: 14 amino acids. Germline CDR1 is ENHRY and CDR2 is SYGVKD. Here the CDR3 DNA reads TGTGCCATCAGCGACAGGGGGCTCTACAATGAGCAGTTCTTC. It is translated as CAISDRGLYNEQFF.

The chain carries TRBV11-2 and TRBJ2-1; 10 bases match TRBD2. The junction had 6 bases not matched to a gene; V was cut back by 3 bases and J by 7 bases. This CDR3 spans 15 amino acids. Germline loops: CDR1 SGHAT, CDR2 FQNNGV. The CDR3: CASSFVAGGLNEQFF. For the CDR3, the DNA is TGTGCCAGCAGCTTCGTAGCGGGAGGACTAAATGAGCAGTTCTTC.

This clone was counted a single time. J is TRBJ2-1 and V is TRBV27; tentative D call: TRBD2 (6 bases). Trimming removed 0 bases from V and 7 bases from J, with 10 bases in between. Germline-derived CDR1 and CDR2 are MNHEY and SMNVEV (reference sequence). CDR3 size: 14 residues. The CDR3 protein is CASSLSDYDNEQFF. The DNA of the CDR3 is TGTGCCAGCAGTTTATCGGACTACGATAATGAGCAGTTCTTC.

The V gene is TRBV27, the J gene TRBJ2-2, with D unclear. This CDR3 has 13 amino acids. V shed 4 bases and J shed 5 bases, with 8 bases lying between them. Germline-derived CDR1 and CDR2 are MNHEY and SMNVEV (reference sequence). CDR3 loop: CASSYGRTGELFF. CDR3 nucleotides: TGTGCCAGCAGTTACGGACGGACCGGGGAGCTGTTTTTT.

This clone has only one observation. The V gene is TRBV29-1, the J gene TRBJ2-7; TRBD1 matches at 8 bases. Trimming took 3 bases from V and 1 from J; bases not matched to a gene: 5. CDR3 length: 14 amino acids. Germline lookup yields CDR1 SQVTM and CDR2 ANQGSEA. This CDR3 is CSVEGDRPSYEQYF. The CDR3 DNA sequence: TGCAGCGTTGAGGGGGACAGGCCTTCCTACGAGCAGTACTTC.

The chain employs TRBV9 and TRBJ1-3; 8 bases fit TRBD1. Germline CDR1 and CDR2: SGDLS and YYNGEE. The J segment lost 3 bases and the V segment lost 3 bases, leaving 2 bases of the junction unmatched. There are 14 residues in the CDR3. CDR3 sequence: CASSAGGFGNTIYF. The CDR3 nucleotides read TGTGCCAGCAGCGCAGGGGGCTTTGGAAACACCATATATTTT.